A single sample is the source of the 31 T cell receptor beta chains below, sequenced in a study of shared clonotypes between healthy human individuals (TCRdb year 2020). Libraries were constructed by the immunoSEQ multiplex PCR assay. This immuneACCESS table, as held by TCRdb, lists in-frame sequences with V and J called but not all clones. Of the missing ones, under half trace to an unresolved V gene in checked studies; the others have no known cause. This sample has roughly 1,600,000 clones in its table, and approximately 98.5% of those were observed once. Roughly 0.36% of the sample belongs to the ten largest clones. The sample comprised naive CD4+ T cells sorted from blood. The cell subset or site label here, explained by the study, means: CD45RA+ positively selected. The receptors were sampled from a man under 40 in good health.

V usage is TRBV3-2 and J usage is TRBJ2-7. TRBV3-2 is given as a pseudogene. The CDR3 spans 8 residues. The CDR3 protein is CANDEQYF. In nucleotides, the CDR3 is TGTGCCAACGACGAGCAGTACTTC.

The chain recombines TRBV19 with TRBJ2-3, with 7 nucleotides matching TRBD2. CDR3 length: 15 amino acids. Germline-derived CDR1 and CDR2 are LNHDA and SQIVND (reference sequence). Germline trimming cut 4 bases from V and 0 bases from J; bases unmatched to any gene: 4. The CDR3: CASSTLAASTDTQYF. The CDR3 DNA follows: TGTGCCAGTAGTACCCTAGCGGCAAGCACAGATACGCAGTATTTT. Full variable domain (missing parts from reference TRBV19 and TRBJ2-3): DGGITQSPKYLFRKEGQNVTLSCEQNLNHDAMYWYRQDPGQGLRLIYYSQIVNDFQKGDIAEGYSVSREKKESFPLTVTSAQKNPTAFYLCASSTLAASTDTQYFGPGTRLTVL.

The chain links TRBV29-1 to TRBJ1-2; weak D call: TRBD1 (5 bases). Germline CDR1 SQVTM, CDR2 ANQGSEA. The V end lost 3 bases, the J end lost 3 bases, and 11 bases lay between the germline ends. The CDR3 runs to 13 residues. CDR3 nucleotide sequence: TGCAGCGTTGATGTCAGGGTTGACTATGGCTACACCTTC. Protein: CSVDVRVDYGYTF.

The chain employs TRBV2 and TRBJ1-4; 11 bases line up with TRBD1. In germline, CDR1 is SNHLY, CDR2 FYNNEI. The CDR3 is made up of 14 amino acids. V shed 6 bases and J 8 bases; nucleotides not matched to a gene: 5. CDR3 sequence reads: CASSGTGGGEKLFF. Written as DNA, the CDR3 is TGTGCCAGCAGCGGGACAGGGGGTGGGGAAAAACTGTTTTTT.

CDR3 region: CASSFLVGSGNTIYF. The CDR3 coding sequence is TGTGCCAGCAGCTTTTTAGTTGGCTCTGGAAACACCATATATTTT. This chain connects TRBV11-2 to TRBJ1-3; D is uncertain. Trimming took 3 bases from V and 0 from J, leaving 9 bases between them. This CDR3 is built from 15 residues. The germline V gene has CDR1 SGHAT and CDR2 FQNNGV.

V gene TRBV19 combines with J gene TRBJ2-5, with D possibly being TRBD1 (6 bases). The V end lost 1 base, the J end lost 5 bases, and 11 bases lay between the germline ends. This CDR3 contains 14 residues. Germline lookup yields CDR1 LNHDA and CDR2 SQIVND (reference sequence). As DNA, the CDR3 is TGTGCCAGTAGTATAGGAGGGACAAGTGAGACCCAGTACTTC. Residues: CASSIGGTSETQYF.

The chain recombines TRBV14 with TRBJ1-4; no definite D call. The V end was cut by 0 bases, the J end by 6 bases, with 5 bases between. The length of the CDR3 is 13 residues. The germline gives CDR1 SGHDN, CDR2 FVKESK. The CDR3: CASSQDPYEKLFF. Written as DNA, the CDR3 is TGTGCCAGCAGCCAAGATCCCTATGAAAAACTGTTTTTT. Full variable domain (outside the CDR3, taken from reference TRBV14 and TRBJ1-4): EAGVTQFPSHSVIEKGQTVTLRCDPISGHDNLYWYRRVMGKEIKFLLHFVKESKQDESGMPNNRFLAERTGGTYSTLKVQPAELEDSGVYFCASSQDPYEKLFFGSGTQLSVL.

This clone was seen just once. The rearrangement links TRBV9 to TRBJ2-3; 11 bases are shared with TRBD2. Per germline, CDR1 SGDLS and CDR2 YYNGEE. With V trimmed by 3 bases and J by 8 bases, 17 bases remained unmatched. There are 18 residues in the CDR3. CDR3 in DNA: TGTGCCAGCAGCGCCGTTACTAGCGGGAGTCTTCTGAGGGTTACGCAGTATTTT. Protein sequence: CASSAVTSGSLLRVTQYF.

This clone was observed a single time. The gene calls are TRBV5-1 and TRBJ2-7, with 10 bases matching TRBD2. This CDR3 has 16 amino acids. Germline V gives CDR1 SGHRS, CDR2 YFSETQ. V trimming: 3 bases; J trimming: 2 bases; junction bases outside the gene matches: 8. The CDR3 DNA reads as TGCGCCAGCAGCTCCTTAGCGGGAGGAGTTACCTACGAGCAGTACTTC. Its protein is CASSSLAGGVTYEQYF.

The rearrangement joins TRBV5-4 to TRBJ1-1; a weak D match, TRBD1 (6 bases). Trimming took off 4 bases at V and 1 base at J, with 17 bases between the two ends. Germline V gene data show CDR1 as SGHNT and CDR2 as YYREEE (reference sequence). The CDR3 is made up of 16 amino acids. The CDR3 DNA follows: TGTGCCAGCAGCCCAGCTCGAGGAGGGGGGAACACTGAAGCTTTCTTT. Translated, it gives CASSPARGGGNTEAFF.

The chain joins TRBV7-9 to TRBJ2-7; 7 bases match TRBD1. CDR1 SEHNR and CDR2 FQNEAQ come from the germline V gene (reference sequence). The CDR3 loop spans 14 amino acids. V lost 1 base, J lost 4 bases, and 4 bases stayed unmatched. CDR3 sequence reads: CASSLGQGQYEQYF. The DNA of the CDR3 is TGTGCCAGCAGCTTAGGACAGGGCCAATACGAGCAGTACTTC.

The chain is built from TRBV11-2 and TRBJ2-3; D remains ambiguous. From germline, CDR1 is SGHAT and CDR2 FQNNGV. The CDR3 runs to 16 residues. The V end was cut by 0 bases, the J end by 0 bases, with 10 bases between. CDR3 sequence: CASSLEGSTSTDTQYF. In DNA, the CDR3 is TGTGCCAGCAGCTTAGAGGGCTCTACCAGCACAGATACGCAGTATTTT.

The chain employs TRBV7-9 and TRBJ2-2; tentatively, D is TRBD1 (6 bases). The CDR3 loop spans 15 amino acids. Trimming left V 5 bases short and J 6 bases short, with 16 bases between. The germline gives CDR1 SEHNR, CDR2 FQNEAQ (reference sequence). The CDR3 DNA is TGTGCCAGCAGCGCTCAAACAGGGTTCCCCGGGGAGCTGTTTTTT. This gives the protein CASSAQTGFPGELFF. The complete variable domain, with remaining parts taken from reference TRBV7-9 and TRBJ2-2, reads DTGVSQNPRHKITKRGQNVTFRCDPISEHNRLYWYRQTLGQGPEFLTYFQNEAQLEKSRLLSDRFSAERPKGSFSTLEIQRTEQGDSAMYLCASSAQTGFPGELFFGEGSRLTVL.

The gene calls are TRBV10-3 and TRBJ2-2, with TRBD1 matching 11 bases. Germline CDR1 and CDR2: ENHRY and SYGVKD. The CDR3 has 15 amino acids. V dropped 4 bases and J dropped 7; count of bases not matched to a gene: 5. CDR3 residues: CAISVTGTGGGELFF. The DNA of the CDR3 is TGTGCCATCAGTGTCACCGGGACAGGGGGCGGGGAGCTGTTTTTT.

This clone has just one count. CDR3 residues: CAISDSGGLNQPQHF. CDR3 bases: TGTGCCATCAGTGATTCAGGGGGCCTCAATCAGCCCCAGCATTTT. The V call is TRBV10-3, the J call TRBJ1-5; 8 bases are shared with TRBD1. CDR1 and CDR2 (germline): ENHRY, SYGVKD. The CDR3 is 15 residues long. V lost 3 bases to trimming and J lost 3 bases; unmatched junction nucleotides: 4.

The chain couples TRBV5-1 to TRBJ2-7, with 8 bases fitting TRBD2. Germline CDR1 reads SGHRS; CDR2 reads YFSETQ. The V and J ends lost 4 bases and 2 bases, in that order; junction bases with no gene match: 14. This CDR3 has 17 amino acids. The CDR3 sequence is CASSPSGTSVVPYEQYF. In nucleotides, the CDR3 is TGCGCCAGCAGCCCATCCGGGACTAGTGTGGTGCCCTACGAGCAGTACTTC. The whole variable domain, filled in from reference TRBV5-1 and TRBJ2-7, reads KAGVTQTPRYLIKTRGQQVTLSCSPISGHRSVSWYQQTPGQGLQFLFEYFSETQRNKGNFPGRFSGRQFSNSRSEMNVSTLELGDSALYLCASSPSGTSVVPYEQYFGPGTRLTVT.

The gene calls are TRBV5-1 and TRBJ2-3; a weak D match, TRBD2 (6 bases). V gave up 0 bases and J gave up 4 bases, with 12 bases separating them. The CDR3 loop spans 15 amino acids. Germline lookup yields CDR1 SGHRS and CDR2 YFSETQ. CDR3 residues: CASSLDAGRADTQYF. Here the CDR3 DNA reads TGCGCCAGCAGCTTGGATGCGGGAAGGGCAGATACGCAGTATTTT.

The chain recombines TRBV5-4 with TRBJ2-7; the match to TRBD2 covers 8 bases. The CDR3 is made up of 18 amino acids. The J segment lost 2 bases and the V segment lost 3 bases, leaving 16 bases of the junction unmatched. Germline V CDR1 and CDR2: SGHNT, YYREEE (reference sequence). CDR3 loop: CASSWRASGTSLPYEQYF. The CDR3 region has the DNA TGTGCCAGCAGCTGGCGGGCCAGTGGGACTAGTTTGCCCTACGAGCAGTACTTC.

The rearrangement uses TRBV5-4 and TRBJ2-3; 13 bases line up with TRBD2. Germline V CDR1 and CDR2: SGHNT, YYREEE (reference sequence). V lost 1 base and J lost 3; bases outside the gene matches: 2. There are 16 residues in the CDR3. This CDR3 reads CASSLTSGGGTDTQYF. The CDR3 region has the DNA TGTGCCAGCAGCTTGACTAGCGGGGGGGGAACAGATACGCAGTATTTT.

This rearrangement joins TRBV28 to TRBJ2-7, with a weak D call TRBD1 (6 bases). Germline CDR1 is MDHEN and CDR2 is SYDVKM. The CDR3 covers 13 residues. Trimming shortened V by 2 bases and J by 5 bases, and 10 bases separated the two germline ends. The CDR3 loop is CASSLDRLNEQYF. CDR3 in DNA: TGTGCCAGCAGTTTAGACAGGTTGAACGAGCAGTACTTC. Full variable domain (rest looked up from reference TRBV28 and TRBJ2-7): DVKVTQSSRYLVKRTGEKVFLECVQDMDHENMFWYRQDPGLGLRLIYFSYDVKMKEKGDIPEGYSVSREKKERFSLILESASTNQTSMYLCASSLDRLNEQYFGPGTRLTVT.

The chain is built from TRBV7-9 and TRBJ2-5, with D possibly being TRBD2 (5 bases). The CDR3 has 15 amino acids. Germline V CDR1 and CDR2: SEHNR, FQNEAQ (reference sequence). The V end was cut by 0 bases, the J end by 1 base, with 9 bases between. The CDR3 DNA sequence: TGTGCCAGCAGCTTAGCTCCCGGGATCCAAGAGACCCAGTACTTC. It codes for CASSLAPGIQETQYF.

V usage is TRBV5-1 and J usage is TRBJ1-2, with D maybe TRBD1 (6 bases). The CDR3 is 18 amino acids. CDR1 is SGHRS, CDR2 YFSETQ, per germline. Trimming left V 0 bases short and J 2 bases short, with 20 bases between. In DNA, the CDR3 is TGCGCCAGCAGCTTGGGACCCTCAGGACAGACGACCAACTATGGCTACACCTTC. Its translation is CASSLGPSGQTTNYGYTF. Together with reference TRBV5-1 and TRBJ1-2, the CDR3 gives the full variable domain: KAGVTQTPRYLIKTRGQQVTLSCSPISGHRSVSWYQQTPGQGLQFLFEYFSETQRNKGNFPGRFSGRQFSNSRSEMNVSTLELGDSALYLCASSLGPSGQTTNYGYTFGSGTRLTVV.

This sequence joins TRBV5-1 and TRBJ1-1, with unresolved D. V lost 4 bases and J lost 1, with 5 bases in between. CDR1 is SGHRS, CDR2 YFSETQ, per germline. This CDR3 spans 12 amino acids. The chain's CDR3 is CASSQTNTEAFF. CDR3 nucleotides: TGCGCCAGCAGCCAAACGAACACTGAAGCTTTCTTT.

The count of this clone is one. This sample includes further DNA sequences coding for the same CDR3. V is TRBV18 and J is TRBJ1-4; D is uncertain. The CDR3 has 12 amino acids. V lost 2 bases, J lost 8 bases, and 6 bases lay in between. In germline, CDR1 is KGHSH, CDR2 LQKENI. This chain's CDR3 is CASSPAGEKLFF. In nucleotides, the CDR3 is TGTGCCAGCTCACCAGCGGGGGAAAAACTGTTTTTT.

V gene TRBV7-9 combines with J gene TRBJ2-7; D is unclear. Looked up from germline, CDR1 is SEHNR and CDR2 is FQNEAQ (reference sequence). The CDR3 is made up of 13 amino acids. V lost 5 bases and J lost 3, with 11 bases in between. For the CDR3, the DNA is TGTGCCAGCAGCGCACGACAAAACTACGAGCAGTACTTC. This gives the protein CASSARQNYEQYF.

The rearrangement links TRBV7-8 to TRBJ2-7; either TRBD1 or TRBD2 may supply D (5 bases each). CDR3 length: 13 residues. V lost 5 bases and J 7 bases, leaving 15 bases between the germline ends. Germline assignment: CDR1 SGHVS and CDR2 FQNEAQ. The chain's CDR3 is CASSHTGTTEQYF. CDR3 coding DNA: TGTGCCAGCAGCCACACCGGGACCACGGAGCAGTACTTC. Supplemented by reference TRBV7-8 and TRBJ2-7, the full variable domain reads GAGVSQSPRYKVAKRGQDVALRCDPISGHVSLFWYQQALGQGPEFLTYFQNEAQLDKSGLPSDRFFAERPEGSVSTLKIQRTQQEDSAVYLCASSHTGTTEQYFGPGTRLTVT.

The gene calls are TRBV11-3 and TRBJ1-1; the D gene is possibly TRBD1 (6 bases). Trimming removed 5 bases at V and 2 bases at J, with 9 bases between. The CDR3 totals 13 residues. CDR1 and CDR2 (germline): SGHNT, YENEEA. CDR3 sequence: CASSAGVNTEAFF. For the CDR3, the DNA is TGTGCCAGCAGCGCAGGGGTCAACACTGAAGCTTTCTTT. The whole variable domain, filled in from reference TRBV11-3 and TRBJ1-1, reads EAGVVQSPRYKIIEKKQPVAFWCNPISGHNTLYWYLQNLGQGPELLIRYENEEAVDDSQLPKDRFSAERLKGVDSTLKIQPAELGDSAVYLCASSAGVNTEAFFGQGTRLTVV.

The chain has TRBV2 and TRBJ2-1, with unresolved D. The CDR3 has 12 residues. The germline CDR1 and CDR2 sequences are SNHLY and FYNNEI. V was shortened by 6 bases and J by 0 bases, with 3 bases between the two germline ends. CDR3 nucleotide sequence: TGTGCCAGCAGGGGCTCCTACAATGAGCAGTTCTTC. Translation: CASRGSYNEQFF.

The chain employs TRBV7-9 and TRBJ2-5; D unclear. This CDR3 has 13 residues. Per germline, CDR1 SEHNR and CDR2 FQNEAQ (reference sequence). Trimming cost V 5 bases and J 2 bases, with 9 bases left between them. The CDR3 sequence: CASSPPVQETQYF. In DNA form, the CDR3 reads TGTGCCAGCAGCCCCCCGGTTCAAGAGACCCAGTACTTC.

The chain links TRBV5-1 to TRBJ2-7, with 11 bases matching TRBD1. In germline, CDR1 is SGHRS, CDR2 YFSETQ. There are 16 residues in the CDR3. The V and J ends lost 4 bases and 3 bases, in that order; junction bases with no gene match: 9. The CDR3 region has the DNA TGCGCCAGCAGCACAATAGGGGACAGGGGGGTCTACGAGCAGTACTTC. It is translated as CASSTIGDRGVYEQYF.

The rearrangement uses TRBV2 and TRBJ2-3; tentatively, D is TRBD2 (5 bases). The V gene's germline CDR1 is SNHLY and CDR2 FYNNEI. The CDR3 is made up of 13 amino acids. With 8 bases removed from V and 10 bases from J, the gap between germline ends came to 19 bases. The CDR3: CASDPAKGGSQYF. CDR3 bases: TGTGCCAGCGACCCGGCAAAGGGCGGGTCGCAGTATTTT.